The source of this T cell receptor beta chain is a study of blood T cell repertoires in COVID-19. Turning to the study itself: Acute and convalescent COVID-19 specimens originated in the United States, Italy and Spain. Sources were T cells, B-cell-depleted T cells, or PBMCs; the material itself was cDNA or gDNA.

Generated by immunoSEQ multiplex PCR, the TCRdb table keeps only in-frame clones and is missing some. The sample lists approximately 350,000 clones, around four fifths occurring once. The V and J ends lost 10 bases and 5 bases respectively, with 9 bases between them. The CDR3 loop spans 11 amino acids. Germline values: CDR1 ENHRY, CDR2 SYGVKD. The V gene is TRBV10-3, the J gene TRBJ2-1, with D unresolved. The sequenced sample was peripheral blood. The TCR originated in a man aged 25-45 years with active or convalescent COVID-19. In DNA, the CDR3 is TGTGCCACCCTAGGAAACAATGAGCAGTTCTTC. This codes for CATLGNNEQFF.